This TCR beta chain was captured in a study of technical replicates of blood from a handful of donors. Clones were read by immunoSEQ multiplex PCR, and TCRdb kept only the in-frame ones, dropping some. Among about 66,000 clones listed, roughly nine tenths were seen once. The trim removed 7 bases at V and 7 bases at J, leaving 3 bases unmatched. CDR1 and CDR2 (germline): SGHDT, YYEEEE. This CDR3 comprises 12 residues. The sample consisted of PBMCs. This chain joins TRBV5-6 and TRBJ2-1, with 9 bases identical to TRBD1. The sequence was collected from a human donor in good health. Some clones in this sample may be carry-over from other donors' samples. CDR3 sequence (DNA): TGTGCCAGCGACAGGGGGAGGAATGAGCAGTTCTTC. The encoded protein is CASDRGRNEQFF.